These 17 T cell receptor beta chains were all obtained from the same sample, sequenced in a study of blood T cell repertoires in COVID-19. Produced via immunoSEQ multiplex PCR; TCRdb's table is partial and in-frame only. The sample carries 110,000 or so clones, roughly 87% recorded once. Sequenced: peripheral blood. These receptors were taken from a human donor in a cohort sampled during active COVID-19.

This CDR3 is CASSIEPRGTQYF. CDR3 bases: TGTGCCAGTAGTATAGAGCCTAGGGGAACGCAGTATTTT. J is TRBJ2-3 and V is TRBV19, with D maybe TRBD1 (5 bases). CDR3 size: 13 residues. V lost 0 bases to trimming and J lost 9 bases, with 10 bases between them. CDR1 and CDR2 (germline): LNHDA, SQIVND (reference sequence).

The V and J genes are TRBV2 and TRBJ2-2; D gene ambiguous. CDR1 and CDR2 from the germline V gene are SNHLY and FYNNEI. The CDR3 is 16 amino acids. V lost 4 bases and J 0 bases, leaving 12 bases between the germline ends. CDR3 sequence reads: CASSVGGQANTGELFF. In nucleotides, the CDR3 is TGTGCCAGCAGTGTGGGTGGGCAGGCGAACACCGGGGAGCTGTTTTTT.

The rearrangement links TRBV7-9 to TRBJ2-7; TRBD1 matches at 8 bases. V shed 4 bases and J 6 bases; nucleotides not matched to a gene: 8. This CDR3 is 14 amino acids long. Germline V gene lookup returns CDR1 SEHNR and CDR2 FQNEAQ (reference sequence). Here the CDR3 DNA reads TGTGCCAGCAGCTACGGGACAGGTCCGTCCGAGCAGTACTTC. Amino acids: CASSYGTGPSEQYF.

This clone has just one count. V and J are TRBV24-1 and TRBJ2-3; D possibly corresponds to TRBD1 (6 bases). The CDR3 spans 16 residues. Trimming cost V 3 bases and J 0 bases, with 12 bases left between them. CDR1 is KGHDR, CDR2 SFDVKD, per germline. This CDR3 reads CATSDTGSASTDTQYF. DNA of the CDR3: TGTGCCACCAGTGATACAGGGTCTGCTAGCACAGATACGCAGTATTTT.

V gene TRBV6-6 combines with J gene TRBJ1-4; 8 positions agree with TRBD1. The CDR3 has 15 amino acids. Germline loops: CDR1 MNHNY, CDR2 SVGAGI (reference sequence). Germline trimming cut 5 bases from V and 0 bases from J; bases unmatched to any gene: 2. This CDR3 reads CASSTGGATNEKLFF. The CDR3 DNA sequence: TGTGCCAGCAGTACAGGGGGTGCAACTAATGAAAAACTGTTTTTT.

This sequence joins TRBV5-5 and TRBJ1-1, with 7 bases matching TRBD1. The germline gives CDR1 SGHKS, CDR2 YYEKEE (reference sequence). V gave up 0 bases and J gave up 0 bases; unmatched junction bases: 5. CDR3 size: 16 residues. The CDR3 here is CASSLEFGTVNTEAFF. The CDR3 DNA reads as TGTGCCAGCAGCTTGGAATTCGGGACAGTGAACACTGAAGCTTTCTTT. The full variable domain, its missing parts supplied by reference TRBV5-5 and TRBJ1-1, is DAGVTQSPTHLIKTRGQQVTLRCSPISGHKSVSWYQQVLGQGPQFIFQYYEKEERGRGNFPDRFSARQFPNYSSELNVNALLLGDSALYLCASSLEFGTVNTEAFFGQGTRLTVV.

The chain uses TRBV5-6 and TRBJ1-5; D ambiguous. The ends were cut back, 0 bases at V and 7 bases at J, with 5 bases in the middle. CDR3 size: 12 residues. Looked up from germline, CDR1 is SGHDT and CDR2 is YYEEEE. The CDR3 loop reads CASSLAGQPQHF. DNA of the CDR3: TGTGCCAGCAGCTTGGCGGGGCAGCCCCAGCATTTT.

Notes on this clone: The same CDR3 arises from other DNA sequences in this sample as well. The chain employs TRBV11-2 and TRBJ2-2; D ambiguous. Trimming stripped 1 base from V and 5 bases from J, with 5 bases between. This CDR3 is built from 13 residues. Germline CDR1 reads SGHAT; CDR2 reads FQNNGV. CDR3 DNA: TGTGCCAGCAGCTTAGCTAGAACCGGGGAGCTGTTTTTT. Its translation: CASSLARTGELFF.

This clone was counted between two and nine times. The V and J genes are TRBV5-1 and TRBJ2-5, with no clear D. Trimming removed 0 bases from V and 5 bases from J, with 14 bases in between. CDR1 SGHRS and CDR2 YFSETQ come from the germline V gene. The CDR3 runs to 15 residues. CDR3 region: CASSLAASIGETQYF. In DNA form, the CDR3 reads TGCGCCAGCAGCTTGGCCGCGTCAATCGGGGAGACCCAGTACTTC.

This chain uses TRBV5-1 with TRBJ2-6, with TRBD2 as a possible D gene (5 bases). The CDR3 totals 19 residues. V was cut by 4 bases and J by 0 bases, with 20 bases left in between. Germline loops: CDR1 SGHRS, CDR2 YFSETQ. The CDR3 nucleotides read TGCGCCAGCAGCCCCAATCCGGGAATCTACGACTCTGGGGCCAACGTCCTGACTTTC. Protein: CASSPNPGIYDSGANVLTF. Filled out from reference TRBV5-1 and TRBJ2-6, the complete variable domain reads KAGVTQTPRYLIKTRGQQVTLSCSPISGHRSVSWYQQTPGQGLQFLFEYFSETQRNKGNFPGRFSGRQFSNSRSEMNVSTLELGDSALYLCASSPNPGIYDSGANVLTFGAGSRLTVL.

The chain employs TRBV10-1 and TRBJ2-5, with D perhaps TRBD2 (7 bases). V was cut by 4 bases and J by 5 bases, with 11 bases left in between. Germline loops: CDR1 WNHNN, CDR2 SYGVQD (reference sequence). This CDR3 contains 13 residues. Written as DNA, the CDR3 is TGCGCCAGCAGTGCGGGGGGCGCGGAGACCCAGTACTTC. It specifies CASSAGGAETQYF.

This sequence joins TRBV7-6 and TRBJ2-4, with 15 nucleotides matching TRBD2. The CDR3 length is 18 residues. Germline lookup yields CDR1 SGHVS and CDR2 FNYEAQ. V shed 5 bases and J 1 base; nucleotides not matched to a gene: 6. CDR3 protein: CASSGLAGGLGAKNIQYF. The CDR3 nucleotides read TGTGCCAGCAGCGGACTAGCGGGGGGGCTTGGTGCCAAAAACATTCAGTACTTC.

This chain links TRBV10-3 with TRBJ2-5; 11 bases are shared with TRBD2. Trimming took 5 bases from V and 5 from J; bases not matched to a gene: 10. The length of the CDR3 is 16 residues. The germline CDR1 and CDR2 sequences are ENHRY and SYGVKD. The CDR3 is CAISSIAGGLRETQYF. The DNA for the CDR3 is TGTGCCATCAGTTCTATAGCGGGGGGGCTTCGGGAGACCCAGTACTTC.

The chain is built from TRBV14 and TRBJ1-2; TRBD1 matches at 10 bases. The germline V gene encodes CDR1 SGHDN and CDR2 FVKESK. The CDR3 length is 14 residues. After removal of 4 bases from V and 2 bases from J, the junction contained 1 base not matched to a gene. CDR3 residues: CASSRDRGNYGYTF. The CDR3 DNA reads TGTGCCAGCAGCCGGGACAGGGGAAACTATGGCTACACCTTC.

The chain employs TRBV14 and TRBJ1-2, with 10 nucleotides matching TRBD1. Trimming took 3 bases from V and 2 from J; bases not matched to a gene: 3. Germline-derived CDR1 and CDR2 are SGHDN and FVKESK. This CDR3 spans 15 amino acids. The chain's CDR3 is CASSHVTGGNYGYTF. The CDR3, as DNA: TGTGCCAGCAGCCACGTGACAGGGGGCAACTATGGCTACACCTTC.

This clone has only one observation. V gene TRBV5-1 combines with J gene TRBJ2-5; 7 bases line up with TRBD1. After removal of 0 bases from V and 4 bases from J, the junction contained 9 bases not matched to a gene. Germline-derived CDR1 and CDR2 are SGHRS and YFSETQ. This CDR3 has 16 amino acids. This CDR3 reads CASSLAVTGAGETQYF. The CDR3 bases are TGCGCCAGCAGCTTGGCCGTAACAGGGGCGGGAGAGACCCAGTACTTC.

The chain employs TRBV10-3 and TRBJ2-2; 8 nucleotides match TRBD2. The germline V gene has CDR1 ENHRY and CDR2 SYGVKD. There are 15 residues in the CDR3. Trimming at V came to 6 bases and at J to 4 bases, leaving 7 bases not matched to a gene. CDR3 amino acids: CAIRGGRSGTGELFF. CDR3 in DNA: TGTGCCATCAGGGGCGGGAGGTCGGGCACCGGGGAGCTGTTTTTT.